A single sample gave rise to the 2 T cell receptor beta chains below, sequenced in a study of blood T cell repertoires in COVID-19. The data were produced by immunoSEQ multiplex PCR, yet TCRdb's version contains in-frame clones alone and is incomplete. The repertoire has about 190,000 clones, over 80% of them found once; the top ten carry roughly 8%. Source material: peripheral blood. The receptors derive from a woman between 55 and 75 years old with COVID-19, enrolled during active disease.

V is TRBV5-1 and J is TRBJ2-3, with TRBD1 as a possible D gene (6 bases). The V end was cut by 6 bases, the J end by 1 base, with 21 bases between. CDR1 is SGHRS and CDR2 is YFSETQ in the germline V gene. This CDR3 comprises 17 residues. This CDR3 reads CASTTDPGALGTDTQYF. In DNA, the CDR3 is TGCGCCAGCACCACCGACCCAGGGGCGCTCGGCACAGATACGCAGTATTTT. Supplemented by reference TRBV5-1 and TRBJ2-3, the full variable domain reads KAGVTQTPRYLIKTRGQQVTLSCSPISGHRSVSWYQQTPGQGLQFLFEYFSETQRNKGNFPGRFSGRQFSNSRSEMNVSTLELGDSALYLCASTTDPGALGTDTQYFGPGTRLTVL.

This clone was seen only a few times. The chain couples TRBV15 to TRBJ1-5, with a tentative D call TRBD1 (6 bases). The V gene's germline CDR1 is LNHNV and CDR2 YYDKDF (reference sequence). This CDR3 has 15 amino acids. V lost 0 bases, J lost 6 bases, and 12 bases lay in between. The DNA of the CDR3 is TGTGCCACCAGCAGAGAAGGACAGCTTGGTCAGCCCCAGCATTTT. The encoded protein is CATSREGQLGQPQHF.